This T cell receptor beta chain was observed in a study of cytomegalovirus exposure and HLA in healthy donors. Overall study context: Of all 400 or so donors who were genotyped, roughly 81% belonged to the Caucasian-associated ancestry cluster. Broader study findings: The authors listed some 160 TCR beta chains as cytomegalovirus-associated. Within the data, a cluster of highly shared sequence variants was likely a sequencing artifact.

Turning to this clone: Its antigen is undetermined.

Germline V gene data show CDR1 as LGHNA and CDR2 as YNFKEQ. After removal of 0 bases from V and 5 bases from J, the junction contained 9 bases not matched to a gene. The CDR3 totals 18 residues. The primer mix had 60 Vbeta and 13 Jbeta primers. Authors' methods: Roughly 11 million shared chains were among around 80 million unique TCR beta chains counted in a later analysis. Only in-frame clones appear in the TCRdb table, and some are missing; sequencing was by immunoSEQ multiplex PCR. For V, J and clone size, that table is used; D and trimming come from the DNA. The sample yields about 140,000 clones, 75% seen once.

The sequencing sample was made of PBMCs. This TCR derives from a man aged 30-40 years in good health and CMV-seronegative. This chain links TRBV4-2 with TRBJ2-1, with TRBD2 matching over 11 bases. CDR3 nucleotides: TGTGCCAGCAGCCAAGAAAATGTCCTAGCGGGGGGCCACAATGAGCAGTTCTTC. Amino acids: CASSQENVLAGGHNEQFF.